Shown below are 26 T cell receptor beta chains from a single sample sequenced in a study of early T cells in non-severe SARS-CoV-2 infection. Each CDR3 protein is one row after TCRdb ran MiXCR on the 5' RACE reads. The table has approximately 67,000 distinct CDR3 sequences, roughly 10% seen once. Sequenced sample: whole blood. The receptors were gathered from an adult who was a healthcare worker with PCR-confirmed SARS-CoV-2 infection or an uninfected control (not recorded which).

This clonotype was found many times. V gene TRBV12-3 or TRBV12-4 combines with J gene TRBJ1-5; D ambiguous. Trimming left V 1 base short and J 4 bases short, with 8 bases between. The CDR3 totals 14 residues. CDR3 sequence: CASSLGYENQPQHF. CDR3 nucleotides: TGTGCCAGCAGTTTAGGCTACGAGAATCAGCCCCAGCATTTT.

In its sample, this clonotype was seen a few times. The rearrangement uses TRBV5-1 and TRBJ2-1; TRBD1 might be the D (6 bases). This CDR3 contains 14 residues. The germline V and J ends were trimmed by 6 bases and 3 bases, with 13 bases remaining between them. Germline assignment: CDR1 SGHRS and CDR2 YFSETQ. CDR3 region: CASTIRTDYNEQFF. In DNA, the CDR3 is TGCGCCAGCACCATTAGGACAGACTACAATGAGCAGTTCTTC.

This clonotype occurred a few times. The CDR3 sequence is CASSLSSGSFYEQYF. The CDR3 region has the DNA TGTGCCAGCAGCTTATCTAGCGGGAGTTTCTACGAGCAGTACTTC. This sequence joins TRBV7-6 and TRBJ2-7, with 10 bases fitting TRBD2. Germline assignment: CDR1 SGHVS and CDR2 FNYEAQ. The trim removed 2 bases at V and 3 bases at J, leaving 4 bases unmatched. This CDR3 spans 15 amino acids.

This clonotype was detected a few times. CDR3 protein: CSVLRDPNTEAFF. The CDR3 bases are TGCAGTGTCCTAAGGGACCCGAACACTGAAGCTTTCTTT. The chain has TRBV20-1 and TRBJ1-1; the D gene is possibly TRBD1 (5 bases). The V and J ends lost 7 bases and 1 base respectively, with 13 bases between them. Germline CDR1 is DFQATT and CDR2 is SNEGSKA (reference sequence). This CDR3 is 13 amino acids long.

The chain recombines TRBV3-1 with TRBJ2-1; D not resolved. The germline V and J ends were trimmed by 2 bases and 7 bases, with 12 bases remaining between them. From germline, CDR1 is LGHDT and CDR2 YNNKEL (reference sequence). The CDR3 runs 14 residues. The CDR3 loop is CASSQPDPVNEQFF. The CDR3 DNA follows: TGTGCCAGCAGCCAACCCGACCCTGTGAATGAGCAGTTCTTC.

This clonotype appeared many times. This chain uses TRBV6-2 or TRBV6-3 with TRBJ2-7, with a weak D call TRBD2 (5 bases). Germline V gene lookup returns CDR1 MNHEY and CDR2 SVGEGT. The V gene lost 2 bases and the J gene lost 2 bases, with 13 bases spanning the gap. The CDR3 consists of 15 residues. The CDR3 bases are TGTGCCAGCAGTTACGAGCGGTTCCGTGCCTACGAGCAGTACTTC. The encoded protein is CASSYERFRAYEQYF.

The chain employs TRBV10-3 and TRBJ1-1, with D perhaps TRBD1 (5 bases). This CDR3 is built from 14 residues. Germline V lookup: CDR1 ENHRY, CDR2 SYGVKD. Trimming removed 6 bases from V and 1 base from J, with 12 bases in between. The CDR3 nucleotides read TGTGCCATCAGCGCAGGGAGGGGGAACACTGAAGCTTTCTTT. As protein: CAISAGRGNTEAFF.

This clonotype was counted ten times or more. This chain uses TRBV28 with TRBJ1-6; no definite D call. This CDR3 spans 12 amino acids. Trimming removed 7 bases at V and 5 bases at J, with 6 bases between. Germline V gives CDR1 MDHEN, CDR2 SYDVKM. The CDR3 protein is CASNLNNSPLHF. CDR3 bases: TGTGCCAGCAATCTGAATAATTCACCCCTCCACTTT.

The V gene is TRBV5-1, the J gene TRBJ2-3; a possible D gene is TRBD2 (5 bases). Deletions cut 0 bases from V and 6 bases from J, with 23 bases between. This CDR3 region has 18 residues. CDR1 is SGHRS, CDR2 YFSETQ, per germline. The CDR3 sequence is CASSLAGIIGPNMDTQYF. In DNA, the CDR3 is TGCGCCAGCAGCTTGGCCGGGATAATCGGGCCGAACATGGATACGCAGTATTTT.

The chain carries TRBV5-6 and TRBJ2-5; TRBD2 aligns across 12 bases. The CDR3 spans 17 residues. The V segment lost 4 bases and the J segment 4 bases; nucleotides outside the gene matches: 11. Germline lookup yields CDR1 SGHDT and CDR2 YYEEEE. CDR3 in amino acids: CASSPVGLAGSSETQYF. The CDR3 DNA sequence: TGTGCCAGCAGCCCTGTAGGACTAGCGGGAAGTTCAGAGACCCAGTACTTC.

In this sample, this clonotype turned up many times. The CDR3 region is CSVLPGLAGGETQYF. The CDR3 DNA sequence: TGCAGCGTCCTCCCGGGACTAGCGGGAGGAGAGACCCAGTACTTC. This chain uses TRBV29-1 with TRBJ2-5, with 15 bases identical to TRBD2. Germline values: CDR1 SQVTM, CDR2 ANQGSEA. The V and J ends lost 6 bases and 4 bases, in that order; junction bases with no gene match: 6. This CDR3 is built from 15 residues.

Many counts were recorded for this clonotype. The chain carries TRBV7-3 and TRBJ2-1, with 7 bases fitting TRBD2. V lost 5 bases and J lost 4; bases outside the gene matches: 5. Germline V CDR1 and CDR2: SGHTA, FQGTGA. The CDR3 consists of 14 residues. CDR3 in DNA: TGTGCCAGCAGCCCCGGGGGGTTATACAATGAGCAGTTCTTC. It yields the protein CASSPGGLYNEQFF.

This clonotype was found a few times. The chain employs TRBV30 and TRBJ1-4, with D possibly TRBD1 on 5 matching bases. The V end was cut by 4 bases, the J end by 8 bases, with 17 bases between. This CDR3 spans 14 amino acids. The germline gives CDR1 GTSNPN, CDR2 SVGIG (reference sequence). DNA for the CDR3: TGTGCCTGGACCGACCAGGGCGGGTTCGAAAAACTGTTTTTT. Its protein is CAWTDQGGFEKLFF.

This rearrangement joins TRBV7-8 to TRBJ2-7; D unclear. Germline CDR1 reads SGHVS; CDR2 reads FQNEAQ. V was trimmed by 0 bases and J by 3 bases, leaving 6 bases between them. The CDR3 is 13 amino acids. Here the CDR3 reads CASSLAPHYEQYF. CDR3 sequence (DNA): TGTGCCAGCAGCTTAGCCCCGCACTACGAGCAGTACTTC.

The rearrangement uses TRBV10-3 and TRBJ1-2, with D uncertain. CDR1 is ENHRY and CDR2 is SYGVKD in the germline V gene. V gave up 3 bases and J gave up 8 bases, with 10 bases separating them. The CDR3 spans 12 residues. CDR3 in amino acids: CAISDSGIGYTF. CDR3 bases: TGTGCCATCAGTGATTCTGGGATCGGCTACACCTTC.

The V and J genes are TRBV7-6 and TRBJ2-3; TRBD2 matches at 10 bases. The CDR3 totals 19 residues. Germline V lookup: CDR1 SGHVS, CDR2 FNYEAQ. The junction had 18 bases not matched to a gene; V was cut back by 5 bases and J by 4 bases. The CDR3 is CASSKGRLPSGRVADTQYF. For the CDR3, the DNA is TGTGCCAGCAGCAAGGGGAGACTTCCAAGCGGGAGGGTGGCAGATACGCAGTATTTT. Complete variable domain (other parts from reference TRBV7-6 and TRBJ2-3): GAGVSQSPRYKVTKRGQDVALRCDPISGHVSLYWYRQALGQGPEFLTYFNYEAQQDKSGLPNDRFSAERPEGSISTLTIQRTEQRDSAMYRCASSKGRLPSGRVADTQYFGPGTRLTVL.

This clonotype was recorded at least ten times. V and J are TRBV6-6 and TRBJ2-7, with TRBD2 as a possible D gene (5 bases). The germline gives CDR1 MNHNY, CDR2 SVGAGI (reference sequence). V shed 2 bases and J shed 0 bases, with 11 bases lying between them. The CDR3 is 15 residues long. This chain's CDR3 is CASSYERLSSYEQYF. The CDR3 DNA is TGTGCCAGCAGTTACGAGCGGTTGAGCTCCTACGAGCAGTACTTC.

The chain has TRBV5-5 and TRBJ1-4; unclear D gene. The CDR3 has 14 amino acids. Germline CDR1 is SGHKS and CDR2 is YYEKEE (reference sequence). V shed 2 bases and J shed 7 bases, with 12 bases lying between them. The CDR3 region has the DNA TGTGCCAGCAGCTTTAACCTGGGTGGTGAAAAACTGTTTTTT. As protein: CASSFNLGGEKLFF.

The chain links TRBV29-1 to TRBJ1-4; possible D gene TRBD1, 5 bases. Trimming pared 4 bases from V and 5 bases from J, leaving 8 bases between. This CDR3 spans 12 amino acids. Germline-derived CDR1 and CDR2 are SQVTM and ANQGSEA. CDR3 sequence: CSVGRENEKLFF. In DNA, the CDR3 is TGCAGCGTTGGCAGGGAGAATGAAAAACTGTTTTTT.

The table lists this clonotype with many counts. The rearrangement joins TRBV20-1 to TRBJ2-1, with 10 bases matching TRBD2. This CDR3 has 15 residues. Germline-derived CDR1 and CDR2 are DFQATT and SNEGSKA (reference sequence). V shed 3 bases and J 7 bases; nucleotides not matched to a gene: 9. The CDR3 bases are TGCAGTGCTAGGACCGCTAGCGGGAGAGGTAATGAGCAGTTCTTC. This sequence encodes CSARTASGRGNEQFF.

This clonotype was counted a few times. The V gene is TRBV5-1, the J gene TRBJ2-7; the match to TRBD1 covers 8 bases. Germline assignment: CDR1 SGHRS and CDR2 YFSETQ. The CDR3 is 16 residues long. The V segment lost 5 bases and the J segment 4 bases; nucleotides outside the gene matches: 14. CDR3 sequence: CASSFTGGLSAYEQYF. For the CDR3, the DNA is TGCGCCAGCAGTTTTACAGGGGGGCTGAGTGCTTACGAGCAGTACTTC.

This clonotype was seen a few times. J is TRBJ2-7 and V is TRBV3-1; D call uncertain. Germline CDR1 is LGHDT and CDR2 is YNNKEL (reference sequence). Trimming removed 0 bases at V and 0 bases at J, with 6 bases between. CDR3 length equals 14 residues. In DNA, the CDR3 is TGTGCCAGCAGCCAAGACTATAGCTCCTACGAGCAGTACTTC. Its translation is CASSQDYSSYEQYF.

The chain joins TRBV20-1 to TRBJ2-7, with unresolved D. CDR3 length: 12 amino acids. Trimming stripped 6 bases from V and 7 bases from J, with 16 bases between. Germline V gene data show CDR1 as DFQATT and CDR2 as SNEGSKA (reference sequence). CDR3 loop: CSAYRVMREQYF. The CDR3 bases are TGCAGTGCCTACCGGGTCATGAGAGAGCAGTACTTC.

The chain recombines TRBV11-2 with TRBJ2-1; weak D call: TRBD2 (5 bases). V gave up 4 bases and J gave up 9 bases, with 16 bases separating them. Germline V gene sequence: CDR1 SGHAT, CDR2 FQNNGV. The CDR3 is 14 residues long. Written as DNA, the CDR3 is TGTGCCAGCAGCTCTAGCATAGGGCTCGGTGAGCAGTTCTTC. Translated, it gives CASSSSIGLGEQFF.

V is TRBV28 and J is TRBJ1-2; 9 positions match TRBD1. The ends lost 6 bases at V and 7 bases at J; junction bases unmatched: 9. The germline V gene encodes CDR1 MDHEN and CDR2 SYDVKM. The CDR3 is made up of 14 amino acids. As DNA, the CDR3 is TGTGCCAGCAGGGAACAGGGGGCTCGTCGTGGCTACACCTTC. It specifies CASREQGARRGYTF.

Many counts were recorded for this clonotype. The chain employs TRBV29-1 and TRBJ2-7, with a possible D match to TRBD2 (6 bases). There are 13 residues in the CDR3. Trimming shortened V by 5 bases and J by 0 bases, and 11 bases separated the two germline ends. The germline gives CDR1 SQVTM, CDR2 ANQGSEA. The CDR3 loop reads CSVWRGSSYEQYF. CDR3 bases: TGCAGCGTTTGGCGGGGCAGCTCCTACGAGCAGTACTTC.